These T cell receptor beta chains were read from a single sample in a study of T cells in Graves' hyperthyroidism and ophthalmopathy. MiXCR, applied by TCRdb to the multiplex PCR reads, yields one record per CDR3 protein. The data show 560,000 or so distinct CDR3 sequences, around 46% seen once. Specimen: peripheral blood or thyroid tissue (not recorded which). The receptor set was obtained from a woman under 30 with Graves' hyperthyroidism. Both conserved end residues are part of each CDR3. The D gene is left open where the match is weak. Some rows mark clone size as missing; the rest say once, few, many or name a class of expanded clone.

CDR3aa	CDR3nt	d_gene	abundance	v_gene	j_gene
CASTSNYGYTF	TGTGCCAGTACGTCAAACTATGGCTACACCTTC	NA	NA	TRBV19	TRBJ1-2
CASSASRTQETQYF	TGTGCCAGCAGCGCCTCCCGGACCCAAGAGACCCAGTACTTC	NA	many	TRBV6-5	TRBJ2-5
CASSKGQVSNVLTF	TGTGCCAGCAGTAAAGGACAGGTCAGCAACGTCCTGACTTTC	TRBD1	NA	TRBV2	TRBJ2-6
CAIGAAQPQHF	TGTGCCATCGGGGCAGCCCAGCCCCAGCATTTT	NA	many	TRBV10-3	TRBJ1-5
CASTRSGYESPLHF	TGTGCCAGCACCCGATCGGGGTACGAATCACCCCTCCACTTT	NA	many	TRBV7-9	TRBJ1-6
CASSSSGRTGELFF	TGTGCCAGCAGCTCTAGCGGGAGGACCGGGGAGCTGTTTTTT	TRBD2	many	TRBV7-2	TRBJ2-2
CASSELRGSGNTIYF	TGTGCCAGCAGTGAATTAAGAGGCTCTGGAAACACCATATATTTT	NA	many	TRBV2	TRBJ1-3
CASSYRTATNYGYTF	TGTGCCAGCAGCTACCGGACAGCAACTAACTATGGCTACACCTTC	NA	few	TRBV7-2	TRBJ1-2
CASSLTGTGGGNQPQHF	TGTGCCAGCAGCTTAACGGGGACAGGGGGCGGCAATCAGCCCCAGCATTTT	TRBD1	few	TRBV7-2	TRBJ1-5
CSASPSQDF	TGCAGTGCTAGTCCGTCACAGGATTTC	NA	NA	TRBV20-1	TRBJ2-5
CSASDRGVAGSPLHF	TGCAGTGCTAGTGACAGGGGCGTAGCGGGTTCACCCCTCCACTTT	TRBD1	NA	TRBV20-1	TRBJ1-6
CASSQSRGTQPQHF	TGTGCCAGCAGCCAATCCAGGGGCACTCAGCCCCAGCATTTT	NA	NA	TRBV4-2	TRBJ1-5
CASRKGWEAKNIQYF	TGTGCCAGTCGAAAGGGATGGGAGGCCAAAAACATTCAGTACTTC	NA	NA	TRBV19	TRBJ2-4
CASSVHFDNYEQFF	TGTGCCAGCAGCGTTCACTTTGACAACTACGAGCAGTTCTTC	NA	NA	TRBV9	TRBJ2-1
CASSRDRGGEKLFF	TGTGCCAGCAGCCGTGACAGGGGAGGCGAAAAACTGTTTTTT	TRBD1	NA	TRBV2	TRBJ1-4
CSAGTGVQWTQYF	TGCAGCGCGGGGACAGGGGTGCAATGGACCCAGTACTTC	TRBD1	many	TRBV29-1	TRBJ2-5
CAISESGNNSPLHF	TGTGCCATCAGTGAGTCCGGGAATAATTCACCCCTCCACTTT	NA	once	TRBV10-3	TRBJ1-6
CATSYPQGTSGEQYF	TGTGCCACCAGTTACCCCCAGGGGACCTCCGGAGAGCAGTACTTC	NA	once	TRBV24-1	TRBJ2-7
CASGTEIYGYTF	TGTGCCAGCGGGACGGAGATCTATGGCTACACCTTC	NA	NA	TRBV19	TRBJ1-2
CASRERLRGNTEAFF	TGTGCCAGCAGGGAGAGGTTGCGAGGGAACACTGAAGCTTTCTTT	NA	many	TRBV2	TRBJ1-1
CASSRQGDSGYTF	TGTGCCAGCAGCCGACAGGGGGATTCCGGCTACACCTTC	TRBD1	NA	TRBV7-3	TRBJ1-2
CAIGMTGDLQHF	TGTGCCATCGGGATGACAGGGGACCTCCAGCATTTT	TRBD1	once	TRBV10-3	TRBJ1-5
CASSRGPANVLTF	TGTGCCAGCAGTAGAGGCCCAGCCAACGTCCTGACTTTC	NA	NA	TRBV7-3	TRBJ2-6
CASSPRNRVHEQYF	TGTGCCAGCAGCCCGCGGAACAGGGTCCACGAGCAGTACTTC	NA	once	TRBV6-6	TRBJ2-7
CASSLRDRANVLTF	TGTGCCAGCAGCTTACGGGATAGGGCCAACGTCCTGACTTTC	NA	many	TRBV7-8	TRBJ2-6
CASSPPRKTYEAFF	TGTGCCAGCAGTCCTCCAAGAAAAACATATGAAGCTTTCTTT	NA	NA	TRBV6-5	TRBJ1-1
CSARDGGTGNSPLHF	TGCAGTGCTAGAGACGGGGGGACGGGAAATTCACCCCTCCACTTT	NA	NA	TRBV20-1	TRBJ1-6
CASSAPAGRETQYF	TGTGCCAGCAGTGCCCCAGCGGGACGAGAGACCCAGTACTTC	TRBD2	few	TRBV25-1	TRBJ2-5
CASSESTGAHQETQYF	TGCGCCAGCAGTGAATCCACAGGGGCCCATCAAGAGACCCAGTACTTC	TRBD1	few	TRBV10-1	TRBJ2-5
CASSGEPGTVNSPLHF	TGTGCCAGCAGCGGAGAACCGGGGACGGTGAATTCACCCCTCCACTTT	NA	NA	TRBV7-8	TRBJ1-6
CASSDLGTEDNYGYTF	TGTGCCAGCAGCGATTTAGGGACAGAGGACAACTATGGCTACACCTTC	TRBD1	once	TRBV25-1	TRBJ1-2